The 14 T cell receptor beta chains in this list originate from one sample, sequenced in a study of blood T cell repertoires in COVID-19. Clones were sequenced by immunoSEQ multiplex PCR, and TCRdb holds only the in-frame ones, with some missing. The sample contains about 130,000 clones, about four fifths of which appear only once. The material sequenced was peripheral blood. The source of these receptors is a man aged 40-55 years with active or convalescent COVID-19.

This rearrangement joins TRBV27 to TRBJ2-3; 13 nucleotides match TRBD2. Germline loops: CDR1 MNHEY, CDR2 SMNVEV (reference sequence). The CDR3 consists of 15 residues. V shed 5 bases, J shed 6 bases, and the junction held 5 bases outside the gene matches. CDR3 in DNA: TGTGCCAGCAGTCCTGGACTAGCGGGGGAGGATACGCAGTATTTT. Protein sequence: CASSPGLAGEDTQYF.

V gene TRBV12-3 or TRBV12-4 combines with J gene TRBJ1-1; perhaps TRBD1 as D (5 bases). Trimming pared 8 bases from V and 1 base from J, leaving 11 bases between. The CDR3 totals 13 residues. CDR3: CASAYQGNTEAFF. DNA for the CDR3: TGTGCCAGCGCCTACCAGGGGAACACTGAAGCTTTCTTT.

The chain joins TRBV5-4 to TRBJ2-1, with a tentative D call TRBD1 (6 bases). The CDR3 is made up of 15 amino acids. V shed 0 bases and J shed 6 bases, with 13 bases lying between them. Germline V gives CDR1 SGHNT, CDR2 YYREEE (reference sequence). The CDR3 DNA reads TGTGCCAGCAGCTTGGGGGGGCATTTGGGCAATGAGCAGTTCTTC. Translation gives CASSLGGHLGNEQFF.

This clone was counted a few times. CDR3 sequence (DNA): TGTGCCAGCAGTTCGACTAGCGGGGGCTACGAGCAGTACTTC. This translates into CASSSTSGGYEQYF. The rearrangement uses TRBV2 and TRBJ2-7; 12 bases are a match to TRBD2. This CDR3 region has 14 residues. J was trimmed by 3 bases and V by 5 bases; bases with no gene match: 2. From germline, CDR1 is SNHLY and CDR2 FYNNEI.

This clone has at least ten counts. This chain joins TRBV14 and TRBJ2-1; no definite D call. This CDR3 has 17 residues. V gave up 1 base and J gave up 0 bases, with 13 bases separating them. CDR1 is SGHDN, CDR2 FVKESK, per germline. CDR3 loop: CASSQASFRSSYNEQFF. CDR3 DNA sequence: TGTGCCAGCAGCCAAGCATCATTTCGGAGCTCCTACAATGAGCAGTTCTTC.

V is TRBV10-3 and J is TRBJ2-2, with 7 positions matching TRBD2. Germline V gives CDR1 ENHRY, CDR2 SYGVKD. CDR3 size: 18 residues. The J segment lost 1 base and the V segment lost 11 bases, leaving 19 bases of the junction unmatched. Here the CDR3 reads CAASRGGVRGENTGELFF. CDR3 DNA sequence: TGTGCCGCCTCAAGAGGAGGGGTCCGGGGGGAGAACACCGGGGAGCTGTTTTTT.

This clone was recorded once. The chain couples TRBV5-4 to TRBJ1-6; D may be TRBD1 (6 bases). From germline, CDR1 is SGHNT and CDR2 YYREEE (reference sequence). The V and J ends lost 4 bases and 9 bases respectively, with 8 bases between them. This CDR3 has 12 residues. In nucleotides, the CDR3 is TGTGCCAGCAGCGTGGGGGCTTCACCCCTCCACTTT. It specifies CASSVGASPLHF.

This chain links TRBV6-5 with TRBJ2-7, with TRBD1 matching 8 bases. CDR1 and CDR2 from the germline V gene are MNHEY and SVGAGI. The trim removed 4 bases at V and 6 bases at J, leaving 14 bases unmatched. CDR3 length: 16 amino acids. CDR3 nucleotide sequence: TGTGCCAGCAGTTCGTCCCCCGGGACAGGCGCTATCGAGCAGTACTTC. Translating gives CASSSSPGTGAIEQYF.

The chain is built from TRBV18 and TRBJ1-5, with D possibly TRBD1 on 6 matching bases. CDR1 and CDR2 (germline): KGHSH, LQKENI. This CDR3 region has 13 residues. With 4 bases removed from V and 7 bases from J, the gap between germline ends came to 11 bases. CDR3 nucleotides: TGTGCCAGCTCACTGGGGGGGCCCCAGCCCCAGCATTTT. Residues: CASSLGGPQPQHF.

V and J are TRBV19 and TRBJ1-5, with TRBD1 matching over 10 bases. The CDR3 runs to 17 residues. The V gene's germline CDR1 is LNHDA and CDR2 SQIVND (reference sequence). The J segment lost 3 bases and the V segment lost 2 bases, leaving 7 bases of the junction unmatched. The CDR3 coding sequence is TGTGCCAGTAGTATAAGGACAGGGGGAAGTAACAATCAGCCCCAGCATTTT. Its protein product is CASSIRTGGSNNQPQHF.

In its sample, this clone was seen many times. The chain combines TRBV6-4 with TRBJ2-3; 8 nucleotides align to TRBD2. V lost 3 bases and J lost 2; bases outside the gene matches: 1. Germline V lookup: CDR1 MRHNA, CDR2 SNTAGT. CDR3 size: 14 residues. CDR3 sequence: CASSERGATDTQYF. The CDR3 DNA follows: TGTGCCAGCAGTGAGCGGGGGGCCACAGATACGCAGTATTTT.

The chain joins TRBV6-1 to TRBJ1-1, with D possibly TRBD1 on 6 matching bases. Between the trimmed V and J ends, which lost 2 bases and 1 base, there was a span of 17 bases. The CDR3 sequence is 17 residues long. Germline V gene lookup returns CDR1 MNHNS and CDR2 SASEGT. CDR3 protein: CASSEKAGGLANTEAFF. The CDR3 nucleotides read TGTGCCAGCAGTGAAAAGGCGGGGGGCCTGGCGAACACTGAAGCTTTCTTT.

There are a few counts of this clone. The chain is built from TRBV9 and TRBJ1-1; TRBD1 matches at 7 bases. Germline V gives CDR1 SGDLS, CDR2 YYNGEE. The CDR3 length is 14 residues. J lost 1 base, V lost 4 bases, and 4 bases had no gene match. The chain's CDR3 is CASSQGDRNTEAFF. CDR3 bases: TGTGCCAGCAGCCAAGGGGACAGGAACACTGAAGCTTTCTTT. The entire variable domain, with the rest obtained from reference TRBV9 and TRBJ1-1, is as follows: DSGVTQTPKHLITATGQRVTLRCSPRSGDLSVYWYQQSLDQGLQFLIQYYNGEERAKGNILERFSAQQFPDLHSELNLSSLELGDSALYFCASSQGDRNTEAFFGQGTRLTVV.

V and J are TRBV6-5 and TRBJ1-6; 9 nucleotides agree with TRBD1. The germline gives CDR1 MNHEY, CDR2 SVGAGI. The CDR3 totals 16 residues. J gave up 5 bases and V 0 bases, and 2 bases lay outside the gene matches. The CDR3 coding sequence is TGTGCCAGCAGTTACTCGACAGGGGGAAATAATTCACCCCTCCACTTT. It specifies CASSYSTGGNNSPLHF.